These 20 T cell receptor beta chains originate from one sample sequenced in a study of beta chain features in type 1 diabetes. General study points: TCRB CDR3 length was moderately but significantly reduced in all four CD4+ subsets of Type 1 diabetes patients.

Every bit of the isolated RNA underwent reverse transcription, so sequencing read expressed TCRB transcripts. Some clones are missing from TCRdb's copy, which holds only in-frame ones; the method was immunoSEQ multiplex PCR. The data hold around 150,000 clones, with over 55% observed a single time. No antigen has been identified for these receptors. Sequenced input: naive CD4+ T cells from blood. These receptors came from a man aged 25 to 45 with type 1 diabetes.

The V gene is TRBV11-2, the J gene TRBJ2-1; D is possibly TRBD1 or TRBD2 (5 bases each). Germline-derived CDR1 and CDR2 are SGHAT and FQNNGV. The ends were cut back, 3 bases at V and 3 bases at J, with 9 bases in the middle. The CDR3 has 14 amino acids. The CDR3 bases are TGTGCCAGCAGCTTGGGACGGAACTACAATGAGCAGTTCTTC. This codes for CASSLGRNYNEQFF. Using reference TRBV11-2 and TRBJ2-1 for the parts outside the CDR3, the full variable domain is EAGVAQSPRYKIIEKRQSVAFWCNPISGHATLYWYQQILGQGPKLLIQFQNNGVVDDSQLPKDRFSAERLKGVDSTLKIQPAKLEDSAVYLCASSLGRNYNEQFFGPGTRLTVL.

The rearrangement joins TRBV28 to TRBJ2-7, with D perhaps assigned TRBD1 or TRBD2 (6 bases each). With 6 bases removed from V and 0 bases from J, the gap between germline ends came to 12 bases. The CDR3 consists of 14 residues. CDR1 is MDHEN, CDR2 SYDVKM, per germline. Here the CDR3 reads CASRDGGSSYEQYF. The CDR3 nucleotides read TGTGCCAGCAGGGACGGGGGCAGCTCCTACGAGCAGTACTTC.

The J gene is TRBJ2-2, the V gene TRBV30; no firm D call. The germline V gene encodes CDR1 GTSNPN and CDR2 SVGIG (reference sequence). V lost 0 bases, J lost 5 bases, and 13 bases lay in between. This CDR3 has 15 residues. As DNA, the CDR3 is TGTGCCTGGAGTGTATCTGGCTTAAGGACCGGGGAGCTGTTTTTT. It specifies CAWSVSGLRTGELFF.

The table lists this clone with a few counts. Additional DNA sequences in this sample encode the identical CDR3. This chain links TRBV29-1 with TRBJ2-3, with D possibly being TRBD1 (5 bases). The CDR3 covers 12 residues. The ends were cut back, 4 bases at V and 3 bases at J, with 8 bases in the middle. Germline lookup yields CDR1 SQVTM and CDR2 ANQGSEA. The CDR3 DNA sequence: TGCAGCGTTGCCCAGGGAACAGATACGCAGTATTTT. Translating gives CSVAQGTDTQYF.

The table lists this clone with a few counts. The chain joins TRBV7-2 to TRBJ2-3; D is unresolved. Germline V gives CDR1 SGHTA, CDR2 FQGNSA. The CDR3 length is 15 residues. Between the trimmed V and J ends, which lost 8 bases and 4 bases, there was a span of 19 bases. CDR3 region: CASRPLGGSSDTQYF. Here the CDR3 DNA reads TGTGCCAGCCGGCCGTTGGGCGGCTCCTCAGATACGCAGTATTTT.

The rearrangement joins TRBV7-6 to TRBJ1-1; 8 positions match TRBD1. CDR1 and CDR2 from the germline V gene are SGHVS and FNYEAQ. CDR3 length: 15 residues. V lost 3 bases to trimming and J lost 7 bases; unmatched junction nucleotides: 10. The CDR3: CASSLGTGQAVEAFF. As DNA, the CDR3 is TGTGCCAGCAGCTTGGGTACGGGACAGGCGGTTGAAGCTTTCTTT.

V is TRBV27 and J is TRBJ1-1; D not certain. The CDR3 contains 15 residues. V was cut by 5 bases and J by 4 bases, with 17 bases left in between. The germline CDR1 and CDR2 sequences are MNHEY and SMNVEV (reference sequence). CDR3: CASSTARVMATEAFF. CDR3 nucleotide sequence: TGTGCCAGCAGTACGGCGAGGGTAATGGCCACTGAAGCTTTCTTT.

This clone was counted between two and nine times. The same CDR3 arises from other DNA sequences in this sample as well. V and J are TRBV30 and TRBJ2-1; tentative D call: TRBD2 (6 bases). CDR1 is GTSNPN and CDR2 is SVGIG in the germline V gene (reference sequence). This CDR3 has 15 residues. V shed 0 bases and J shed 1 base, with 10 bases lying between them. For the CDR3, the DNA is TGTGCCTGGAGTGTGGAGGGCGGGTCCTACAATGAGCAGTTCTTC. Its translation is CAWSVEGGSYNEQFF.

This clone was detected a few times. As DNA, the CDR3 is TGCAGCGGCACCGGGGGTGACGAGCAGTACTTC. It yields the protein CSGTGGDEQYF. The rearrangement joins TRBV29-1 to TRBJ2-7, with a tentative D call TRBD2 (6 bases). The germline CDR1 and CDR2 sequences are SQVTM and ANQGSEA. The germline V and J ends were trimmed by 7 bases and 5 bases, with 12 bases remaining between them. The CDR3 length is 11 residues.

This chain links TRBV28 with TRBJ2-3; 7 positions match TRBD1. CDR1 and CDR2 (germline): MDHEN, SYDVKM. This CDR3 has 16 amino acids. Trimming at V came to 4 bases and at J to 4 bases, leaving 11 bases not matched to a gene. The CDR3 loop reads CASSSFGQDFADTQYF. CDR3 DNA: TGTGCCAGCAGTTCCTTTGGACAGGACTTTGCAGATACGCAGTATTTT.

The chain joins TRBV30 to TRBJ2-3; no clear D gene. In germline, CDR1 is GTSNPN, CDR2 SVGIG (reference sequence). The CDR3 runs 13 residues. The ends were cut back, 4 bases at V and 1 base at J, with 9 bases in the middle. The chain's CDR3 is CAWTGRGTDTQYF. The CDR3, as DNA: TGTGCCTGGACTGGACGGGGCACAGATACGCAGTATTTT. The full variable domain, its missing parts supplied by reference TRBV30 and TRBJ2-3, is SQTIHQWPATLVQPVGSPLSLECTVEGTSNPNLYWYRQAAGRGLQLLFYSVGIGQISSEVPQNLSASRPQDRQFILSSKKLLLSDSGFYLCAWTGRGTDTQYFGPGTRLTVL.

The CDR3 DNA sequence: TGCAGTGCTAACGGAAACAATGAGCAGTTCTTC. Translating it yields CSANGNNEQFF. J is TRBJ2-1 and V is TRBV20-1; D is ambiguous. CDR1 is DFQATT and CDR2 is SNEGSKA in the germline V gene (reference sequence). Trimming took 4 bases from V and 5 from J, leaving 6 bases between them. The CDR3 is made up of 11 amino acids.

The chain employs TRBV7-9 and TRBJ2-1, with TRBD2 matching 7 bases. V lost 5 bases and J lost 1; bases outside the gene matches: 8. The germline gives CDR1 SEHNR, CDR2 FQNEAQ (reference sequence). This CDR3 spans 16 amino acids. Here the CDR3 DNA reads TGTGCCAGCAGCCGAACTGGCGGGGGTTCCTACAATGAGCAGTTCTTC. Encoded protein: CASSRTGGGSYNEQFF.

This rearrangement joins TRBV7-6 to TRBJ2-7; 8 bases align to TRBD1. CDR1 SGHVS and CDR2 FNYEAQ come from the germline V gene. The CDR3 is 13 residues long. The V segment lost 7 bases and the J segment 6 bases; nucleotides outside the gene matches: 8. CDR3 amino acids: CASIPRTGCEQYF. The CDR3 nucleotides are TGTGCCAGCATCCCGAGGACAGGGTGCGAGCAGTACTTC.

The chain recombines TRBV14 with TRBJ2-7, with no clear D. Between the trimmed V and J ends, which lost 4 bases and 6 bases, there was a span of 10 bases. The CDR3 extends over 12 amino acids. CDR1 and CDR2 (germline): SGHDN, FVKESK. The chain's CDR3 is CASSPSGVEQYF. Here the CDR3 DNA reads TGTGCCAGCAGCCCAAGTGGGGTCGAGCAGTACTTC.

J is TRBJ2-7 and V is TRBV7-2; tentatively, D is TRBD1 (5 bases). The CDR3 extends over 14 amino acids. The V end was cut by 3 bases, the J end by 6 bases, with 15 bases between. Per germline, CDR1 SGHTA and CDR2 FQGNSA. The CDR3 DNA is TGTGCCAGCAGCTTCGTAGACCAGGGTTCCGAGCAGTACTTC. As protein: CASSFVDQGSEQYF.

A note on this clone: This specimen includes other DNA sequences encoding the same CDR3. The gene calls are TRBV18 and TRBJ2-7; no clear D. The CDR3 sequence is 14 residues long. Trimming took off 6 bases at V and 0 bases at J, with 12 bases between the two ends. Germline CDR1 reads KGHSH; CDR2 reads LQKENI. The CDR3 spells CASSPRDSSYEQYF. The CDR3 bases are TGTGCCAGCTCGCCTCGTGACTCCTCCTACGAGCAGTACTTC.

The chain is built from TRBV6-5 and TRBJ2-1; 12 bases agree with TRBD2. V was clipped by 2 bases and J by 4 bases; unmatched bases: 0. Germline V CDR1 and CDR2: MNHEY, SVGAGI. The CDR3 extends over 15 amino acids. DNA for the CDR3: TGTGCCAGCAGTTACACTAGCGGGGGGTACAATGAGCAGTTCTTC. Its protein is CASSYTSGGYNEQFF.

A remark on this clone: The conserved phenylalanine or tryptophan normally closing the CDR3 is absent here, so this likely arose from a read error. The DNA is left out, because the CDR3 cannot be placed on it with certainty; the CDR3 is given as TCRdb lists it. The V and J genes are TRBV5-6 and TRBJ2-3; the table assigns TRBD2, which was not confirmed against the DNA. The CDR3 is 12 residues long, counting both termini. Germline V gene data show CDR1 as SGHDT and CDR2 as YYEEEE. CDR3 sequence: CASSSLAALLDL.

This chain uses TRBV5-1 with TRBJ1-4; D ambiguous. CDR1 and CDR2 from the germline V gene are SGHRS and YFSETQ. CDR3 size: 15 residues. V gave up 0 bases and J gave up 2 bases, with 8 bases separating them. The CDR3, as DNA: TGCGCCAGCAGCTTGGACGGTTCCACTAATGAAAAACTGTTTTTT. This encodes CASSLDGSTNEKLFF.